The subject of this entry is one T cell receptor beta chain. The sample is drawn from a study of Tregs in tolerant kidney transplant recipients. Measured with immunoSEQ multiplex PCR; TCRdb has only the in-frame clones, and not every one. The data hold some 56,000 clones, with roughly nine tenths observed a single time. Recipients received nonmyeloablative bone marrow transplants from related graft donors, with transient mixed chimerism. Specimen: CD8+ T cells from blood (PBMCs), collected 24 months after the transplant. This sequence originates from a human patient who received a combined kidney and bone marrow transplant. Some T cells may be supplied by the graft donor.

In DNA form, the CDR3 reads TGTGCCAGCAGCTTTTGGGGGACAGGGCAAGAGACCCAGTACTTC. Its translation is CASSFWGTGQETQYF. V usage is TRBV7-8 and J usage is TRBJ2-5; 9 bases are a match to TRBD1. The CDR3 consists of 15 residues. V dropped 3 bases and J dropped 2; count of bases not matched to a gene: 4. CDR1 and CDR2 from the germline V gene are SGHVS and FQNEAQ.